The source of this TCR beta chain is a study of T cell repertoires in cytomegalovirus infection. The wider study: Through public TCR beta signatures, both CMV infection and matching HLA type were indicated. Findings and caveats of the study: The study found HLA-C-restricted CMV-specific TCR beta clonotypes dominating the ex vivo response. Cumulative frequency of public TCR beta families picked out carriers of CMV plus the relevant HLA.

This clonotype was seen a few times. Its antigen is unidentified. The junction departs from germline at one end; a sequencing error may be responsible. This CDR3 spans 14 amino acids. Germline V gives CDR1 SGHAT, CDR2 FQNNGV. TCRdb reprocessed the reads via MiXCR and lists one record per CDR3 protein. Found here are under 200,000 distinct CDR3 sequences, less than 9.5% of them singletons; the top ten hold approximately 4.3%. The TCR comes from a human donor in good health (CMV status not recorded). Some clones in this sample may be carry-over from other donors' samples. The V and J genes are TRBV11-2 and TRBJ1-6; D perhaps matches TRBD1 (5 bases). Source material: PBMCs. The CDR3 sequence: CASRLRQNNSPLHF. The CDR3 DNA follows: TGTGCCAGCCGTTTACGACAGAATAATTCGCCCCTCCACTTT.